Many counts were recorded for the clone carrying this T cell receptor beta chain. No antigen is known for it. The sample is drawn from a study of neurological immune-mediated disorders. Study-wide points: The most TCR clonal expansion was seen in HTLV-1-associated myelopathy, whereas the least was seen in multiple sclerosis, below the level in healthy controls.

TCRdb reprocessed the 5' RACE reads with MiXCR, giving one entry per CDR3 protein. This repertoire shows some 87,000 distinct CDR3 sequences, more than 5% found once; its top ten account for approximately 7.9%. This CDR3 spans 15 amino acids. V was pared by 7 bases and J by 5 bases, with 18 bases between. CDR1 is SGHRS, CDR2 YFSETQ, per germline. Time point meaning: longitudinal time-point 2. The chain joins TRBV5-1 to TRBJ2-2; D ambiguous. The receptor comes from a woman aged 55-70 years with multiple sclerosis. Sequencing was done on a sample of PBMCs. The CDR3, as DNA: TGCGCCAGCCATATCGGTGGGCTCGGAACCGGGGAGCTGTTTTTT. Its protein is CASHIGGLGTGELFF.